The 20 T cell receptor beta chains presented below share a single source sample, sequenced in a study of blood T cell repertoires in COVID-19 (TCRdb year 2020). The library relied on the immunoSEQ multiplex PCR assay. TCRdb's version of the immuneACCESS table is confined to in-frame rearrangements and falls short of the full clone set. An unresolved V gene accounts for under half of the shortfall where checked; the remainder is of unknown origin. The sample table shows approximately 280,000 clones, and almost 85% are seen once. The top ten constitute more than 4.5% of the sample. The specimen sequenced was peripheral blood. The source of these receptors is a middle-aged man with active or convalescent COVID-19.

The CDR3 reads CASSKGQAVTEAFF. The CDR3 DNA reads as TGTGCCAGCAGCAAAGGACAGGCGGTCACTGAAGCTTTCTTT. The chain carries TRBV7-9 and TRBJ1-1; 7 positions agree with TRBD1. Unmatched junction bases numbered 7, after V lost 5 bases and J lost 4 bases. The length of the CDR3 is 14 residues. Germline assignment: CDR1 SEHNR and CDR2 FQNEAQ (reference sequence).

CDR3 bases: TGTGCCAGCAGTGAAGGGGGGAGGGCGCGAGAGACCCAGTACTTC. Amino acids: CASSEGGRARETQYF. The chain employs TRBV2 and TRBJ2-5; TRBD2 matches 7 bases. The V gene's germline CDR1 is SNHLY and CDR2 FYNNEI. Germline trimming cut 1 base from V and 4 bases from J; bases unmatched to any gene: 6. CDR3 length: 15 residues.

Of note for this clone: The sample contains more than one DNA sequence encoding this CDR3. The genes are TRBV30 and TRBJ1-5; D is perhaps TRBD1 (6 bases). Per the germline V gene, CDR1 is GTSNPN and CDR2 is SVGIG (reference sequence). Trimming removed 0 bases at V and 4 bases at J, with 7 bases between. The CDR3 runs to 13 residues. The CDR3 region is CAWSVRGNQPQHF. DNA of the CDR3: TGTGCCTGGAGTGTGAGGGGGAATCAGCCCCAGCATTTT.

For the CDR3, the DNA is TGTGCCAGCAGTCCCCTGGGCGGGAGGGATGAGCAGTTCTTC. Translating gives CASSPLGGRDEQFF. J is TRBJ2-1 and V is TRBV6-2 or TRBV6-3; 9 bases map to TRBD2. CDR3 size: 14 residues. The germline gives CDR1 MNHEY, CDR2 SVGEGT. Trimming cost V 5 bases and J 8 bases; bases outside gene matches: 7.

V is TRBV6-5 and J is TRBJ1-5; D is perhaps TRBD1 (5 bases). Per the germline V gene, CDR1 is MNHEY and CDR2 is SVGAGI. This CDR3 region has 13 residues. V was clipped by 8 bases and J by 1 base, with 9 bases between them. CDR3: CASGAASNQPQHF. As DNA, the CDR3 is TGTGCCAGCGGGGCAGCCAGCAATCAGCCCCAGCATTTT.

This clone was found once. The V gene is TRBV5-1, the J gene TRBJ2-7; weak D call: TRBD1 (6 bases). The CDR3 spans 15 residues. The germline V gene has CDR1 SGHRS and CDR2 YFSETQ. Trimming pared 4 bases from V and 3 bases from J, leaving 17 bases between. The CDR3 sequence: CASSHEGVGGYEQYF. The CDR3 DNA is TGCGCCAGCAGCCACGAGGGGGTTGGGGGCTACGAGCAGTACTTC.

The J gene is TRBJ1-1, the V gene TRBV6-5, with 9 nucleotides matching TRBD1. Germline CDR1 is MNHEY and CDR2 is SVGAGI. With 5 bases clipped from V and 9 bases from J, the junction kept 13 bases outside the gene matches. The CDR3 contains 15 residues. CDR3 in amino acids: CASSRTGAGGGKAFF. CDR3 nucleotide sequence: TGTGCCAGCAGTCGGACAGGGGCCGGAGGTGGGAAAGCTTTCTTT.

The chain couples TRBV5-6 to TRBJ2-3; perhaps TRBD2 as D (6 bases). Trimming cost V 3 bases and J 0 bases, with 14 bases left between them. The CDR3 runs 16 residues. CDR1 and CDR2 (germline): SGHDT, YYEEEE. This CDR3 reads CASSSWGVTSTDTQYF. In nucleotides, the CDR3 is TGTGCCAGCAGCTCATGGGGGGTTACTAGCACAGATACGCAGTATTTT. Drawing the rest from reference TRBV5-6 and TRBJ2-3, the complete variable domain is DAGVTQSPTHLIKTRGQQVTLRCSPKSGHDTVSWYQQALGQGPQFIFQYYEEEERQRGNFPDRFSGHQFPNYSSELNVNALLLGDSALYLCASSSWGVTSTDTQYFGPGTRLTVL.

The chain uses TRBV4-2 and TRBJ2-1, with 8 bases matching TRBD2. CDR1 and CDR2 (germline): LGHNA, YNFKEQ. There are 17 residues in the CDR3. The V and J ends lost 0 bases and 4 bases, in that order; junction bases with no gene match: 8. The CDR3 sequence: CASSQETTSGPYNEQFF. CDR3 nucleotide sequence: TGTGCCAGCAGCCAAGAAACCACTAGCGGCCCTTACAATGAGCAGTTCTTC.

The CDR3 sequence: CASSLTAGTNQPQHF. Written as DNA, the CDR3 is TGTGCCAGCAGCTTAACAGCAGGTACCAATCAGCCCCAGCATTTT. This sequence joins TRBV11-1 and TRBJ1-5; D gene uncertain. The V gene lost 2 bases and the J gene lost 3 bases, with 11 bases spanning the gap. This CDR3 spans 15 amino acids. Germline V gives CDR1 SGHAT, CDR2 FQDESV (reference sequence).

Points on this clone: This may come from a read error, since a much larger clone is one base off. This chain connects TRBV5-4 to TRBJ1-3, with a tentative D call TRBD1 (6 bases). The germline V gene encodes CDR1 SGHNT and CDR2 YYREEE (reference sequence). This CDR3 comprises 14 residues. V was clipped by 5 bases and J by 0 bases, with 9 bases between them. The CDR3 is CASSLRGSGNTIYF. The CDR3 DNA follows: TGTGCCAGCAGTCTCAGGGGCTCTGGAAACACCATATATTTT.

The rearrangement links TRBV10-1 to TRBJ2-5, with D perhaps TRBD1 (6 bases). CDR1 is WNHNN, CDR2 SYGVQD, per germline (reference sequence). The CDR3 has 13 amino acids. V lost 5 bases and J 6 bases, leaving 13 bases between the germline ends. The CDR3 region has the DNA TGCGCCAGCAGTTTGGGGGCAGGACAGACCCAGTACTTC. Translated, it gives CASSLGAGQTQYF.

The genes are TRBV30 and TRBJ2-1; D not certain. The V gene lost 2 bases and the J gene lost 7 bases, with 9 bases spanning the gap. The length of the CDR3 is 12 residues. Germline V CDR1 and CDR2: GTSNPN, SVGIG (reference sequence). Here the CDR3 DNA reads TGTGCCTGGAGTAAGCTTATAAATGAGCAGTTCTTC. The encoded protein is CAWSKLINEQFF. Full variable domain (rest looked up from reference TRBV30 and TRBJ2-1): SQTIHQWPATLVQPVGSPLSLECTVEGTSNPNLYWYRQAAGRGLQLLFYSVGIGQISSEVPQNLSASRPQDRQFILSSKKLLLSDSGFYLCAWSKLINEQFFGPGTRLTVL.

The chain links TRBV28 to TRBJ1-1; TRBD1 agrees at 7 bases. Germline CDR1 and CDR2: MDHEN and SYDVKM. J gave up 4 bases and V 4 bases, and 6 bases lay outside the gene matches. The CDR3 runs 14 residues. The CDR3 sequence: CASSSDRAGTEAFF. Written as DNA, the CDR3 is TGTGCCAGCAGTTCCGACAGGGCGGGCACTGAAGCTTTCTTT.

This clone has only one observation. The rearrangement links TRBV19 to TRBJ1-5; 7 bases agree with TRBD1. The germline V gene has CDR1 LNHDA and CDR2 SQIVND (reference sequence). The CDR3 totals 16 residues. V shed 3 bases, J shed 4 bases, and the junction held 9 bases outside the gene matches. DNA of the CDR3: TGTGCCAGTAGTATCGAGCTCGGACAGGAGAATCAGCCCCAGCATTTT. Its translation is CASSIELGQENQPQHF.

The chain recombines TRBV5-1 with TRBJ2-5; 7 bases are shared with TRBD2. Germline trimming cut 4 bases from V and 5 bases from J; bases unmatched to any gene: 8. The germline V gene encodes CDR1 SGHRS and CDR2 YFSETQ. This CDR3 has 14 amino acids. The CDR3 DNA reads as TGCGCCAGCAGCCCGGGAGGCGGGACGGAGACCCAGTACTTC. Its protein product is CASSPGGGTETQYF.

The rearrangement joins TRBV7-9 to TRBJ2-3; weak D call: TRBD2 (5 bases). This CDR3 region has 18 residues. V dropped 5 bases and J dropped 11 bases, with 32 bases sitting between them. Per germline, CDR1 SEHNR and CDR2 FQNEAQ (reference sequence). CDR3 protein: CASSQTRSEGGEYAGQYF. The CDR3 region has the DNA TGTGCCAGCAGCCAGACACGTTCCGAAGGTGGTGAATATGCGGGGCAGTATTTT.

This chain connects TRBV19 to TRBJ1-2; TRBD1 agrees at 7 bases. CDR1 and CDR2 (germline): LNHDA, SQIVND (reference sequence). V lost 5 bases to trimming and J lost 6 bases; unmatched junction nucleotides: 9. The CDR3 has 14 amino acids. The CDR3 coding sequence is TGTGCCAGTAGTTCATGGACAGGAGGGAATGGCTACACCTTC. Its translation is CASSSWTGGNGYTF.

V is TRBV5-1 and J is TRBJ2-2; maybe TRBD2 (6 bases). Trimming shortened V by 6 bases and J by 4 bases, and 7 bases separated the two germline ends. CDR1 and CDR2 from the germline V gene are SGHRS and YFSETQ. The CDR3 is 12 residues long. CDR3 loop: CASIGGTGELFF. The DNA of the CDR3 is TGCGCCAGCATCGGGGGCACCGGGGAGCTGTTTTTT.

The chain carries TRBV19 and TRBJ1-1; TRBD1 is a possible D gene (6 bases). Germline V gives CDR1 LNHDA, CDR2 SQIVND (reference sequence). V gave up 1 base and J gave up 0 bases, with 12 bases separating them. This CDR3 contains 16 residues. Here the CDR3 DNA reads TGTGCCAGTAGTATAGGAGGGGGACGAATGAACACTGAAGCTTTCTTT. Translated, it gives CASSIGGGRMNTEAFF.